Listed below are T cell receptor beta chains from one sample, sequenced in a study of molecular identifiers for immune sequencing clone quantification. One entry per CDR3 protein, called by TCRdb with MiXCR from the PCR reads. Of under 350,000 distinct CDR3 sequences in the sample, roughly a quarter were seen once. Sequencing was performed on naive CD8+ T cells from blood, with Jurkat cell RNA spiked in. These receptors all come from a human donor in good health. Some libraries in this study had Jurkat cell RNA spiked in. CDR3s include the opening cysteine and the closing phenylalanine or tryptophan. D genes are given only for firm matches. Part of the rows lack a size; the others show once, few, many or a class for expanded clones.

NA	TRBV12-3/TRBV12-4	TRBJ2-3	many	TGTGCCAGCAGCTTAGAGGCCGGCGGGGATACGCAGTATTTT	CASSLEAGGDTQYF
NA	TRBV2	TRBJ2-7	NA	TGTGCCAGGAAGAATAAGGGGACCTACGAGCAGTACTTC	CARKNKGTYEQYF
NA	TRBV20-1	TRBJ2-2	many	TGCAGTGCTGAACCCCGTAGCGTGGCCGGGGAGCTGTTTTTT	CSAEPRSVAGELFF
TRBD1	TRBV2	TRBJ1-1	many	TGTGCCAGCAGGGACAGGGGCATGAACACTGAAGCTTTCTTT	CASRDRGMNTEAFF
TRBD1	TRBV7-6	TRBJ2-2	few	TGTGCCAGCAGCTTAGACCGGACAGGGGGCGGGTACACCGGGGAGCTGTTTTTT	CASSLDRTGGGYTGELFF
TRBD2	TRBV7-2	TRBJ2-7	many	TGTGCCAGCAGTTTGGGGACTAGTTCCTACGAGCAGTACTTC	CASSLGTSSYEQYF
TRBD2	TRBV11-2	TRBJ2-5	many	TGTGCCAGCAGCCCGGGGGGGCAGCCCTTCGCAGAGACCCAGTACTTC	CASSPGGQPFAETQYF
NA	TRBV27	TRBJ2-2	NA	TGTGCCAGCGTTCTTCAGGGTCACACCGGGGAGCTGTTTTTT	CASVLQGHTGELFF
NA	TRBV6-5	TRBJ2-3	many	TGTGCCAGTGAGGGGTCGGGTCCGGCGGATACGCAGTATTTT	CASEGSGPADTQYF
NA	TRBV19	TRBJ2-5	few	TGTGCCAGTAGTACGTACAGCGCACAAGAGACCCAGTACTTC	CASSTYSAQETQYF
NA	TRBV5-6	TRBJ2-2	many	TGTGCCAGCAGCTTGGTGGGGGCCGTCTCCCCCGGGGAGCTGTTTTTT	CASSLVGAVSPGELFF
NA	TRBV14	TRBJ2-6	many	TGTGCCAGCAGCTACTCATGGGGGCAGACGACCGGGGCCAACGTCCTGACTTTC	CASSYSWGQTTGANVLTF
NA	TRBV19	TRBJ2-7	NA	TGTGCCAGTAGTGCCGGCCTTTCCTCCGCGCAGTACTTC	CASSAGLSSAQYF
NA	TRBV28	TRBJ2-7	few	TGTGCCAGCAGTTTTCTCCAGGGCGGCAGCTACGAGCAGTACTTC	CASSFLQGGSYEQYF
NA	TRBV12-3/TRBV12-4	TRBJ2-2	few	TGTGCCAGCAGTTTTCTCCAGGGCGCTAACACCGGGGAGCTGTTTTTT	CASSFLQGANTGELFF
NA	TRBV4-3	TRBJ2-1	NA	TGCGCCAGCAGCCAAGATGGAGGGGCCCACTACAATGAGCAGTTCTTC	CASSQDGGAHYNEQFF
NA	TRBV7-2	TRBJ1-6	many	TGTGCCAGCAGCCAGGGGACGCAATCCTATAATTCACCCCTCCACTTT	CASSQGTQSYNSPLHF
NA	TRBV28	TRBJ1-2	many	TGTGCCAGCAATGGGGAGTTAATCTATGGCTACACCTTC	CASNGELIYGYTF
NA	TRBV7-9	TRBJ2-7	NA	TGTGCCAGCAGCCGCACACACGAGCAGTACTTC	CASSRTHEQYF
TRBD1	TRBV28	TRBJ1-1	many	TGTGCCAGCAGGTACGGGACAGGGGGCCAGTGGGACACTGAAGCTTTCTTT	CASRYGTGGQWDTEAFF
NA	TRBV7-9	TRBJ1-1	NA	TGTGCCAGCAGCTTAGCGCTCGCGGGGGTGGGCACTGGAGCTTTCTTT	CASSLALAGVGTGAFF
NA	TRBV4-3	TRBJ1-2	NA	TGCGCCAGCAGCCAAGACGGGGCATCTTACAACTATGGCTACACCTTC	CASSQDGASYNYGYTF
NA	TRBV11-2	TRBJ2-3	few	TGTGCCAGCAGTCCGGGCTGGGACGGCGCAGATACGCAGTATTTT	CASSPGWDGADTQYF
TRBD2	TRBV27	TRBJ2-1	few	TGTGCCAGCAGTAGCGGGACGAGTTGGGTAGACAATGAGCAGTTCTTC	CASSSGTSWVDNEQFF
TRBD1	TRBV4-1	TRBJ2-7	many	TGCGCCAGCAGCCAGCGGGACAGGGTTTACGAGCAGTACTTC	CASSQRDRVYEQYF
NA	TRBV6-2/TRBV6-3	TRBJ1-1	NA	TGTGCCAGCGGTTACGGGTATGGCGAAGCTTTCTTT	CASGYGYGEAFF
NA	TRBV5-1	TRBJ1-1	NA	TGCGCCGGCGGCCCCCTGATAAACACTGAAGCTTTCTTT	CAGGPLINTEAFF
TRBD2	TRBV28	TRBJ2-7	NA	TGTGCCAGCAGTTTGATAGCGGGGGGGTTAGGCGACGAGCAGTACTTC	CASSLIAGGLGDEQYF
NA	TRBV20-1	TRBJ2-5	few	TGCAGTGCCAAAAATTGGACTACCCAAGAGACCCAGTACTTC	CSAKNWTTQETQYF
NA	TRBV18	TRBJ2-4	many	TGTGCCAGCTCACCACCGGAACAAATAGCCAAAAACATTCAGTACTTC	CASSPPEQIAKNIQYF
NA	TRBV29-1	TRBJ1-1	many	TGCAGCGACGGGGGGGCTCGGGGCACTGAAGCTTTCTTT	CSDGGARGTEAFF
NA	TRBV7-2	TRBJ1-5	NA	TGTGCCAGCAGCTTAGGGGCAGGGTATAGCAATCAGCCCCAGCATTTT	CASSLGAGYSNQPQHF
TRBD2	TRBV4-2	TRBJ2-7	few	TGTGCCAGCAGCCAAGAGGACGGGAGCGGGGGGGCCTACGAGCAGTACTTC	CASSQEDGSGGAYEQYF
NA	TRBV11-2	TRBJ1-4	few	TGTGCCAGCAGCCCAGGACCTCTAACAGATAAAAAACTGTTTTTT	CASSPGPLTDKKLFF
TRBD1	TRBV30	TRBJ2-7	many	TGTGCCTGGAGTGTTGGGACAGGGGTCGAGCAGTACTTC	CAWSVGTGVEQYF
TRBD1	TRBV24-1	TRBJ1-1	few	TGTGCCACCAGTGATCAGGGGGCACTTGAAGCTTTCTTT	CATSDQGALEAFF
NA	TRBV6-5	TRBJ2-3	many	TGTGCCAGCAGGGCTTGGGAGTGGGACCCAGATACGCAGTATTTT	CASRAWEWDPDTQYF
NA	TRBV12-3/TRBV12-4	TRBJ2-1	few	TGTGCCAGCAGTTTGGCACCGGGGGCGGCCTACAATGAGCAGTTCTTC	CASSLAPGAAYNEQFF
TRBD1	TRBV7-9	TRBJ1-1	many	TGTGCCAGCAGCTTAGGGGGACAGATTGAAGCTTTCTTT	CASSLGGQIEAFF
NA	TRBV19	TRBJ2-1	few	TGTGCCAGTAGTATACTAGCGAATGAGCAGTTCTTC	CASSILANEQFF
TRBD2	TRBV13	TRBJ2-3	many	TGTGCCAGCAGCTTAGCTCCTGCGGGAGACAACACAGATACGCAGTATTTT	CASSLAPAGDNTDTQYF
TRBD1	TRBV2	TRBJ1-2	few	TGTGCCAGCGGAGGACAGGCCCTAATGAACTATGGCTACACCTTC	CASGGQALMNYGYTF
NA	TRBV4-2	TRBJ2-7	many	TGTGCCAGCAGCCAATTCAGGGAAGACGAGCAGTACTTC	CASSQFREDEQYF